The present TCR beta chain was sequenced within a study of T cell changes during pregnancy in multiple sclerosis. The V end lost 8 bases, the J end lost 10 bases, and 21 bases lay between the germline ends. CDR1 is MGHDK, CDR2 SYGVNS, per germline. This CDR3 contains 14 residues. Data came from immunoSEQ multiplex PCR; TCRdb stores just in-frame clones and leaves some out. The table records 25,000 to 30,000 clones, roughly nine tenths of them present only once. Source: CD8+ T cells from peripheral blood mononuclear cells, taken before pregnancy. This TCR was recovered from a female donor with multiple sclerosis, enrolled in a pregnancy study. The chain carries TRBV25-1 and TRBJ1-5; D is ambiguous. This chain's CDR3 is CASPPEAVRSPQHF. The CDR3 DNA follows: TGTGCCAGCCCTCCCGAGGCAGTTCGGAGTCCCCAGCATTTT.